Following are 21 T cell receptor beta chains from one sample sequenced in a study of beta chain features in type 1 diabetes. The isolated RNA, all of it, was reverse transcribed, so expressed TCRB transcripts were what got sequenced. Generated by immunoSEQ multiplex PCR, the TCRdb table keeps only in-frame clones and is missing some. The table lists under 450,000 clones, approximately 14% of them singletons. Sequencing input: naive CD4+ T cells from blood. These receptors originate from a man aged 30 to 45 in good health.

This chain joins TRBV9 and TRBJ1-1; tentative D call: TRBD1 (5 bases). V gave up 0 bases and J gave up 3 bases, with 12 bases separating them. The CDR3 contains 15 residues. CDR1 and CDR2 (germline): SGDLS, YYNGEE. CDR3 sequence (DNA): TGTGCCAGCAGCGTAGTGACAGTCGGGGACACTGAAGCTTTCTTT. Residues: CASSVVTVGDTEAFF.

V is TRBV2 and J is TRBJ2-1; 8 bases are a match to TRBD2. The V and J ends lost 4 bases and 3 bases, in that order; junction bases with no gene match: 2. The CDR3 totals 14 residues. From germline, CDR1 is SNHLY and CDR2 FYNNEI. The CDR3 region has the DNA TGTGCCAGCAGTGGCGCGGGAGGCTACAATGAGCAGTTCTTC. Translating gives CASSGAGGYNEQFF.

The J gene is TRBJ1-3, the V gene TRBV19; no reliable D call. CDR1 LNHDA and CDR2 SQIVND come from the germline V gene (reference sequence). With 8 bases removed from V and 4 bases from J, the gap between germline ends came to 15 bases. The CDR3 loop spans 14 amino acids. The CDR3 region is CASGRAGTGNTIYF. CDR3 sequence (DNA): TGTGCCAGTGGACGAGCGGGCACAGGAAACACCATATATTTT.

The rearrangement uses TRBV13 and TRBJ1-1; TRBD1 might be the D (6 bases). V was trimmed by 5 bases and J by 0 bases, leaving 16 bases between them. CDR3 length: 16 amino acids. Germline assignment: CDR1 PRHDT and CDR2 FYEKMQ (reference sequence). CDR3 nucleotides: TGTGCCAGCAGCCTCGGACAGATTTTAATGAACACTGAAGCTTTCTTT. Translated, it gives CASSLGQILMNTEAFF. Full variable domain (outside the CDR3, taken from reference TRBV13 and TRBJ1-1): AAGVIQSPRHLIKEKRETATLKCYPIPRHDTVYWYQQGPGQDPQFLISFYEKMQSDKGSIPDRFSAQQFSDYHSELNMSSLELGDSALYFCASSLGQILMNTEAFFGQGTRLTVV.

This clone has only one observation. The sample holds other DNA sequences that translate to the same CDR3. This chain connects TRBV6-5 to TRBJ2-5, with TRBD1 as a possible D gene (6 bases). The V end was cut by 6 bases, the J end by 1 base, with 6 bases between. Germline CDR1 and CDR2: MNHEY and SVGAGI. The CDR3 consists of 12 residues. CDR3 DNA sequence: TGTGCCAGCAGCAGGGGCCAAGAGACCCAGTACTTC. This sequence encodes CASSRGQETQYF.

This chain uses TRBV9 with TRBJ2-5, with D possibly matching TRBD1 (5 bases). The V end was cut by 3 bases, the J end by 1 base, with 13 bases between. In germline, CDR1 is SGDLS, CDR2 YYNGEE. The CDR3 covers 15 residues. The CDR3 DNA sequence: TGTGCCAGCAGCGATACAGGAACCTTCCAAGAGACCCAGTACTTC. Its translation is CASSDTGTFQETQYF.

This sequence joins TRBV13 and TRBJ2-7; perhaps TRBD1 as D (6 bases). The CDR3 totals 13 residues. Germline V gives CDR1 PRHDT, CDR2 FYEKMQ (reference sequence). The ends were cut back, 0 bases at V and 3 bases at J, with 6 bases in the middle. The CDR3: CASSLGQGYEQYV. CDR3 nucleotide sequence: TGTGCCAGCAGCTTAGGACAGGGCTACGAGCAGTACGTC.

This clone was counted ten times or more. This chain's CDR3 is CASSLGQTNIQYF. The CDR3 nucleotides are TGTGCCAGCAGCTTGGGCCAGACAAACATTCAGTACTTC. The V and J genes are TRBV7-9 and TRBJ2-4, with unresolved D. CDR1 and CDR2 (germline): SEHNR, FQNEAQ (reference sequence). CDR3 length: 13 amino acids. The V end was cut by 3 bases, the J end by 6 bases, with 9 bases between.

This clone came up a few times. The V gene is TRBV30, the J gene TRBJ1-1; 10 bases fit TRBD1. The V segment lost 7 bases and the J segment 4 bases; nucleotides outside the gene matches: 9. This CDR3 is built from 14 residues. CDR1 is GTSNPN and CDR2 is SVGIG in the germline V gene (reference sequence). As DNA, the CDR3 is TGTGCCTCCGGGACAGGGGTAGTAATCACTGAAGCTTTCTTT. Encoded protein: CASGTGVVITEAFF.

The rearrangement joins TRBV29-1 to TRBJ1-1; D gene unclear. The CDR3 contains 14 residues. Germline V gives CDR1 SQVTM, CDR2 ANQGSEA. V shed 4 bases and J shed 0 bases, with 12 bases lying between them. The CDR3 bases are TGCAGCGTTGGACGGCTAAATATGAACACTGAAGCTTTCTTT. Amino acid sequence: CSVGRLNMNTEAFF.

This clone has just one count. The genes are TRBV29-1 and TRBJ2-1; TRBD2 matches 10 bases. The V segment lost 3 bases and the J segment 10 bases; nucleotides outside the gene matches: 12. CDR1 and CDR2 from the germline V gene are SQVTM and ANQGSEA. CDR3 length equals 15 residues. CDR3 loop: CSVDDLLAGVREQFF. DNA of the CDR3: TGCAGCGTTGACGACCTCCTAGCGGGAGTGCGGGAGCAGTTCTTC.

The J gene is TRBJ1-5, the V gene TRBV19, with D possibly matching TRBD1 (6 bases). The CDR3 loop spans 15 amino acids. Trimming left V 6 bases short and J 7 bases short, with 19 bases between. In germline, CDR1 is LNHDA, CDR2 SQIVND (reference sequence). In nucleotides, the CDR3 is TGTGCCAGTAGCGACTATACAGGGTGGGGACAGCCCCAGCATTTT. Its translation: CASSDYTGWGQPQHF.

A word on this clone: One junction end does not reproduce the germline sequence, and a read error may be involved. This sequence joins TRBV6-4 and TRBJ1-1; D remains ambiguous. In germline, CDR1 is MRHNA, CDR2 SNTAGT. This CDR3 spans 13 amino acids. The CDR3 nucleotides are TGTGCCAGCTCCCCGACGGTGAACTCTGAAGCTTTCTTT. Its translation is CASSPTVNSEAFF.

This clone was seen a handful of times. The genes are TRBV27 and TRBJ2-7, with D maybe TRBD2 (7 bases). V gave up 8 bases and J gave up 6 bases, with 14 bases separating them. This CDR3 contains 12 residues. CDR1 is MNHEY and CDR2 is SMNVEV in the germline V gene (reference sequence). The DNA for the CDR3 is TGTGCCAGCGCCTACAGGGAGGGCGAGCAGTACGTC. Its protein is CASAYREGEQYV.

CDR3: CASSRARSNEQFF. DNA for the CDR3: TGTGCCAGCAGCCGGGCCAGATCCAATGAGCAGTTCTTC. The chain carries TRBV7-3 and TRBJ2-1, with D uncertain. The CDR3 covers 13 residues. V lost 5 bases to trimming and J lost 6 bases, with 11 bases between them. CDR1 and CDR2 (germline): SGHTA, FQGTGA.

The rearrangement uses TRBV7-2 and TRBJ2-4; D ambiguous. Germline loops: CDR1 SGHTA, CDR2 FQGNSA. This CDR3 region has 13 residues. Trimming left V 2 bases short and J 7 bases short, with 9 bases between. CDR3 in DNA: TGTGCCAGCAGCTTATCAGTGAGGAACATTCAGTACTTC. Encoded protein: CASSLSVRNIQYF. Full variable domain (missing parts from reference TRBV7-2 and TRBJ2-4): GAGVSQSPSNKVTEKGKDVELRCDPISGHTALYWYRQSLGQGLEFLIYFQGNSAPDKSGLPSDRFSAERTGGSVSTLTIQRTQQEDSAVYLCASSLSVRNIQYFGAGTRLSVL.

V usage is TRBV15 and J usage is TRBJ2-7, with unresolved D. Germline CDR1 and CDR2: LNHNV and YYDKDF (reference sequence). V was cut by 0 bases and J by 4 bases, with 10 bases left in between. CDR3 size: 14 residues. CDR3 sequence (DNA): TGTGCCACCAGCAGAGATCGCGGATTTTACGAGCAGTACGTC. It is translated as CATSRDRGFYEQYV.

The gene calls are TRBV14 and TRBJ2-5, with D perhaps assigned TRBD1 or TRBD2 (5 bases each). The CDR3 runs to 15 residues. V gave up 4 bases and J gave up 1 base, with 13 bases separating them. CDR1 and CDR2 (germline): SGHDN, FVKESK. CDR3 sequence: CASSPGTGTQETQYF. DNA for the CDR3: TGTGCCAGCAGCCCCGGAACGGGGACCCAAGAGACCCAGTACTTC.

A few counts support this clone. This chain uses TRBV4-3 with TRBJ1-6; D perhaps matches TRBD1 (5 bases). This CDR3 comprises 14 residues. Germline V gene lookup returns CDR1 LGHNA and CDR2 YSLEER. Trimming shortened V by 1 base and J by 12 bases, and 13 bases separated the two germline ends. CDR3 sequence: CASSQGEGLQPLHF. The CDR3 coding sequence is TGCGCCAGCAGCCAAGGGGAGGGACTCCAACCCCTCCACTTT.

This clone was recorded a few times. V is TRBV12-5 and J is TRBJ1-1, with D possibly matching TRBD1 (6 bases). The CDR3 spans 12 residues. V was trimmed by 6 bases and J by 5 bases, leaving 10 bases between them. The germline V gene has CDR1 LGHNT and CDR2 FRNRAP. The CDR3 spells CASGNRVTEAFF. The CDR3 DNA is TGTGCTAGTGGAAACAGGGTTACTGAAGCTTTCTTT.

A few counts support this clone. J is TRBJ2-7 and V is TRBV7-2; D remains unclear. The CDR3 totals 16 residues. Germline-derived CDR1 and CDR2 are SGHTA and FQGNSA. V gave up 2 bases and J gave up 0 bases, with 14 bases separating them. In DNA, the CDR3 is TGTGCCAGCAGCTTAAAGAGTCAGCTAAACTCCTACGAGCAGTACTTC. Translated, it gives CASSLKSQLNSYEQYF.